These 11 T cell receptor beta chains share one sample of origin, sequenced in a study of molecular identifiers for immune sequencing clone quantification. TCRdb fed the PCR reads into MiXCR, producing one record per CDR3 protein. This sample has roughly 320,000 distinct CDR3 sequences, with roughly 23% found just once. Sequenced: naive CD8+ T cells from blood, with Jurkat cell RNA spiked in. Described subset: FACS-sorted CD8+CD4-CCR7+CD45RA+ naive T cells. Receptors originate from a human donor in good health. Some libraries in this study had Jurkat cell RNA spiked in.

The gene calls are TRBV19 and TRBJ2-2; no definite D call. The ends were cut back, 10 bases at V and 2 bases at J, with 14 bases in the middle. The germline CDR1 and CDR2 sequences are LNHDA and SQIVND (reference sequence). The CDR3 loop spans 14 amino acids. The DNA for the CDR3 is TGTGCCACCTCATTGGTCAGTAACACCGGGGAGCTGTTTTTT. Protein sequence: CATSLVSNTGELFF.

This clonotype was observed a few times. The chain uses TRBV6-2 or TRBV6-3 and TRBJ2-5; TRBD1 matches at 8 bases. CDR1 and CDR2 from the germline V gene are MNHEY and SVGEGT. This CDR3 has 15 residues. V shed 0 bases, J shed 5 bases, and the junction held 5 bases outside the gene matches. The CDR3 DNA sequence: TGTGCCAGCAGTTACTCGACAGGGGATGTGGAGACCCAGTACTTC. Its translation is CASSYSTGDVETQYF.

The chain recombines TRBV4-2 with TRBJ2-3, with 16 bases that match TRBD2. Germline-derived CDR1 and CDR2 are LGHNA and YNFKEQ. Trimming removed 4 bases from V and 6 bases from J; junction bases left unmatched: 7. The CDR3 extends over 17 amino acids. The CDR3 spells CASSPSGLAGGPDTQYF. The CDR3 DNA sequence: TGTGCCAGCAGCCCCTCGGGACTAGCGGGAGGGCCCGATACGCAGTATTTT.

J is TRBJ1-5 and V is TRBV4-1, with D tentatively TRBD1 (5 bases). The V gene lost 0 bases and the J gene lost 5 bases, with 17 bases spanning the gap. The CDR3 is made up of 17 amino acids. Germline lookup yields CDR1 MGHRA and CDR2 YSYEKL. CDR3 DNA sequence: TGCGCCAGCAGCCAAGATCGGGGGGGTTTTAACCATCAGCCCCAGCATTTT. It codes for CASSQDRGGFNHQPQHF.

The V gene is TRBV19, the J gene TRBJ1-5, with 10 positions matching TRBD1. V trimming: 7 bases; J trimming: 2 bases; junction bases outside the gene matches: 11. CDR1 and CDR2 (germline): LNHDA, SQIVND (reference sequence). The CDR3 has 17 residues. CDR3 nucleotide sequence: TGTGCCAGTAAGGATTGGACAGGGGGTTGTGGCAATCAGCCCCAGCATTTT. This sequence encodes CASKDWTGGCGNQPQHF.

The CDR3 region is CASSQGTVSNQPQHF. For the CDR3, the DNA is TGTGCCAGCAGCCAGGGGACCGTGAGCAATCAGCCCCAGCATTTT. V is TRBV3-1 and J is TRBJ1-5, with D possibly being TRBD1 (5 bases). Germline loops: CDR1 LGHDT, CDR2 YNNKEL (reference sequence). The CDR3 has 15 amino acids. The V end was cut by 3 bases, the J end by 1 base, with 10 bases between.

The J gene is TRBJ1-1, the V gene TRBV3-1; tentative D call: TRBD1 (5 bases). CDR3 length: 15 amino acids. V lost 4 bases and J 7 bases, leaving 19 bases between the germline ends. Germline V gene lookup returns CDR1 LGHDT and CDR2 YNNKEL (reference sequence). The CDR3 here is CASSRGTLGEFEAFF. The CDR3 DNA reads TGTGCCAGCAGCCGCGGGACTTTAGGCGAGTTTGAAGCTTTCTTT. Using reference TRBV3-1 and TRBJ1-1 for the parts outside the CDR3, the full variable domain is DTAVSQTPKYLVTQMGNDKSIKCEQNLGHDTMYWYKQDSKKFLKIMFSYNNKELIINETVPNRFSPKSPDKAHLNLHINSLELGDSAVYFCASSRGTLGEFEAFFGQGTRLTVV.

The chain employs TRBV11-2 and TRBJ2-7, with 11 positions matching TRBD1. This CDR3 is 16 amino acids long. Germline V gives CDR1 SGHAT, CDR2 FQNNGV. V lost 5 bases, J lost 3 bases, and 9 bases stayed unmatched. The CDR3 DNA follows: TGTGCCAGCAGCGGACATAGCGGGACAGGGGGCTACGAGCAGTACTTC. As protein: CASSGHSGTGGYEQYF.

This clonotype was seen once. This may stem from a read error, because a much larger clone lies one nucleotide away. This chain uses TRBV5-1 with TRBJ2-6, with TRBD1 as a possible D gene (5 bases). This CDR3 region has 17 residues. From germline, CDR1 is SGHRS and CDR2 YFSETQ. As DNA, the CDR3 is TGCGCCAGCAGCTTGACAGTTATAGACTCTGGGGCCAACGTCCTGGCTTTC. It is translated as CASSLTVIDSGANVLAF. The variable domain in full, completed from reference TRBV5-1 and TRBJ2-6, reads KAGVTQTPRYLIKTRGQQVTLSCSPISGHRSVSWYQQTPGQGLQFLFEYFSETQRNKGNFPGRFSGRQFSNSRSEMNVSTLELGDSALYLCASSLTVIDSGANVLAFGAGSRLTVL.

This clonotype was observed a handful of times. This rearrangement joins TRBV10-3 to TRBJ2-3; TRBD2 aligns across 7 bases. The CDR3 has 15 amino acids. J was trimmed by 2 bases and V by 4 bases; bases with no gene match: 6. The germline V gene encodes CDR1 ENHRY and CDR2 SYGVKD. CDR3 loop: CAISGNSGPTDTQYF. CDR3 coding DNA: TGTGCCATCAGTGGGAATAGCGGGCCCACAGATACGCAGTATTTT.

Concerning this clonotype: Since a much larger clone is just one base distant, this may be a read error. The rearrangement uses TRBV2 and TRBJ2-3; a possible D gene is TRBD2 (7 bases). Trimming shortened V by 5 bases and J by 5 bases, and 17 bases separated the two germline ends. The length of the CDR3 is 15 residues. The germline V gene encodes CDR1 SNHLY and CDR2 FYNNEI. This CDR3 is CASSSAGAIVDTQYF. CDR3 nucleotide sequence: TGTGCCAGCAGTAGCGCGGGGGCCATCGTAGATACGCAGTATTTT.